Reported below is one T cell receptor (beta chain). This clone has a single count. Its cognate antigen has yet to be identified. The record has no base qualities; no much larger clone is one base away. The CDR3 regions of human TCRbeta chains were subjected to immunosequencing. On the study's bioinformatics: TCRs in the repertoires were compared against a reference library of SARS-CoV-2-specific TCRs that had been generated with the MIRA antigen-specificity platform. Breadth was defined as the fraction of unique TCRs that were SARS-CoV-2-associated, and depth was defined as the fraction of total T cells that were SARS-CoV-2-associated. Using the MIRA data, each spike-specific TCR was assigned both to the spike region to which the TCR was reactive and to a CD4 or CD8 class. Log10-transformed breadth and depth values were compared by one-way ANOVA with Sidak's multiple comparisons tests. Entries here come from immuneACCESS through TCRdb and include only in-frame sequences with V and J called. Some clones fail to appear in such tables; in the studies checked, an unresolved V gene covers under half of the shortfall, and the cause of the remainder is unknown. Clonal size and the V and J genes are those of that table, whereas D and trimming came from the DNA. The sample includes about 180,000 clones, with 85% to 95% observed a single time. The ten largest clones add up to 2.5% to 3% of the sample.

This entry is derived from a study of T cell responses to AZD1222 COVID-19 vaccine (dated by TCRdb to the early 2020s). Context from the whole study: AZD1222 recipients whose second dose came at about 4 weeks and those whose second dose came at about 12 weeks were combined into one group, since spike-specific TCR depth and breadth did not differ between the two schedules. TCR sequencing covered roughly 230 trial participants: 200 to 220 given two doses of AZD1222 and 26 given two doses of MenACWY control vaccine. Enrollment into the trials was organized by age into subgroups of 18-55, 56-69 and 70-plus years, and those subgroups contained about 160, 30 and 59 TCR-sequenced participants, respectively. Study-level results and caveats: Conclusions about previously exposed vaccinees are limited because only six or seven AZD1222 recipients were SARS-CoV-2 seropositive at baseline. Epitopes outside the regions mutated in the B.1.351 and B.1.1.7 variants were reportedly recognized by nearly half of the unique spike-specific TCRs. CD4 TCRs associated with the vaccine covered the entire spike protein, and the dominant responses were in regions 160-218 and 743-854. Participants were mostly white British and included more females than males, and it was suggested by the authors that clonal diversity may have been underestimated. In the small 56-69-year group, the increase in depth fell short of significance, most likely because of low power. Because no samples from the day 14 peak response were available, repertoires could be characterized only after the peak T cell response. After two AZD1222 doses, both the breadth and the depth of spike-specific TCRs were significantly higher than at day 0 and than in MenACWY recipients.

Taken from cysteine to phenylalanine, the CDR3 has 15 residues. The sequence is cut down to CDR3 DNA, 45 bases in frame from base 1. Germline trimming: 5 bases from V, 4 bases from J; junction bases outside gene matches: 9. From the germline V gene, CDR1 is MNHEY and CDR2 is SVGAGI. Read against the paper, the sample's time point label means: baseline before first vaccination. The vaccinee samples were drawn from two UK trials, COV001 and COV002, one of which was a single-blind randomized controlled phase 2/3 trial testing AZD1222 (ChAdOx1 nCoV-19) in healthy adults. For TCRbeta chain sequencing, PBMC samples were collected from trial participants at day 0 and at day 28 after the second dose.

Specimen: peripheral blood, collected on day 0 of AZD1222 vaccination. This clonotype originated in an adult in good health. This chain joins TRBV6-5 to TRBJ1-1; 8 central bases correspond to TRBD1. The CDR3 reads CASSTYGQGSTEAFF. DNA sequence: TGTGCCAGCAGTACCTACGGACAGGGTAGCACTGAAGCTTTCTTT.